The 29 T cell receptor beta chains below come from one sample, sequenced in a study of blood T cell repertoires in COVID-19. Measured with immunoSEQ multiplex PCR; TCRdb has only the in-frame clones, and not every one. The sample lists about 160,000 clones, around 84% occurring once. The sample consisted of peripheral blood. These TCRs come from a human donor with acute or convalescent COVID-19. The donor label of this sample is uncertain.

This clone was found a few times. V and J are TRBV23-1 and TRBJ1-2; the D is unclear. TRBV23-1 is an ORF; its function is uncertain. V gave up 10 bases and J gave up 7 bases, with 16 bases separating them. The length of the CDR3 is 12 residues. CDR3 sequence (DNA): TGCGCCACCCCGACCCCTTCGGGTGGCTACACCTTC. It encodes CATPTPSGGYTF.

A note on this clone: Different DNA sequences within this sample yield the same CDR3. The rearrangement uses TRBV7-9 and TRBJ2-1, with a possible D match to TRBD2 (6 bases). Looked up from germline, CDR1 is SEHNR and CDR2 is FQNEAQ (reference sequence). Trimming shortened V by 5 bases and J by 10 bases, and 15 bases separated the two germline ends. The CDR3 sequence is 13 residues long. The CDR3 nucleotides are TGTGCCAGCAGCCCAGCATCCAGCGGGGAGCAGTTCTTC. Protein: CASSPASSGEQFF.

The chain joins TRBV5-1 to TRBJ2-5; tentatively, D is TRBD2 (6 bases). Germline assignment: CDR1 SGHRS and CDR2 YFSETQ. V lost 4 bases, J lost 5 bases, and 15 bases lay in between. The CDR3 runs to 14 residues. This chain's CDR3 is CASSPRVREETQYF. The DNA of the CDR3 is TGCGCCAGCAGCCCGCGGGTTCGGGAGGAGACCCAGTACTTC.

The gene calls are TRBV28 and TRBJ1-5; the D is unclear. The V end lost 5 bases, the J end lost 3 bases, and 8 bases lay between the germline ends. CDR1 and CDR2 (germline): MDHEN, SYDVKM. This CDR3 is built from 13 residues. The CDR3 is CASSPPFNQPQHF. The CDR3 DNA sequence: TGTGCCAGCAGTCCCCCGTTCAATCAGCCCCAGCATTTT.

The sample holds one count of this clone. J is TRBJ2-5 and V is TRBV9; D perhaps matches TRBD2 (7 bases). Germline CDR1 is SGDLS and CDR2 is YYNGEE. Trimming left V 0 bases short and J 7 bases short, with 16 bases between. This CDR3 is 15 amino acids long. The CDR3 DNA is TGTGCCAGCAGCGTAGCTATCGGGGGGCCAGGGACCCAGTACTTC. This sequence encodes CASSVAIGGPGTQYF.

The rearrangement joins TRBV5-8 to TRBJ2-7; no clear D gene. CDR1 is SGHTS and CDR2 is YDEGEE in the germline V gene. This CDR3 has 12 amino acids. V lost 0 bases, J lost 3 bases, and 4 bases lay in between. CDR3 sequence reads: CASSLAVYEQYF. In DNA, the CDR3 is TGTGCCAGCAGCTTGGCTGTCTACGAGCAGTACTTC.

The rearrangement links TRBV6-5 to TRBJ1-5; tentatively, D is TRBD1 (6 bases). The V end lost 2 bases, the J end lost 5 bases, and 7 bases lay between the germline ends. Germline V gives CDR1 MNHEY, CDR2 SVGAGI. The CDR3 extends over 13 amino acids. The CDR3 DNA sequence: TGTGCCAGCAGTTACGGACAGCATCAGCCCCAGCATTTT. Translation: CASSYGQHQPQHF.

This chain connects TRBV25-1 to TRBJ1-4; D gene uncertain. CDR3 length: 12 amino acids. V shed 3 bases and J shed 4 bases, with 3 bases lying between them. Looked up from germline, CDR1 is MGHDK and CDR2 is SYGVNS. The CDR3, as DNA: TGTGCCAGCAGTGACCGTAATGAAAAACTGTTTTTT. Residues: CASSDRNEKLFF.

The V call is TRBV6-5, the J call TRBJ1-5; D might be TRBD1 (6 bases). This CDR3 is 15 amino acids long. With 5 bases removed from V and 1 base from J, the gap between germline ends came to 12 bases. Germline CDR1 and CDR2: MNHEY and SVGAGI. CDR3 loop: CASSRDTRSNQPQHF. CDR3 nucleotides: TGTGCCAGCAGTCGGGACACCCGAAGCAATCAGCCCCAGCATTTT.

The CDR3 spells CASSLTRTEAFF. CDR3 coding DNA: TGTGCCAGCAGCTTAACCCGGACTGAAGCTTTCTTT. V usage is TRBV7-3 and J usage is TRBJ1-1; D is uncertain. The CDR3 length is 12 residues. V was shortened by 0 bases and J by 5 bases, with 4 bases between the two germline ends. CDR1 is SGHTA and CDR2 is FQGTGA in the germline V gene.

The chain combines TRBV3-1 (or the pseudogene TRBV3-2) with TRBJ2-2, with 8 nucleotides matching TRBD1. The CDR3 is 16 amino acids. V dropped 0 bases and J dropped 7; count of bases not matched to a gene: 7. Germline V gene lookup returns CDR1 LGHDT and CDR2 YNNKEL (reference sequence). CDR3 in DNA: TGTGCCAGCAGCCAAGATGCAGGGGGCCCGGGCGGGGAGCTGTTTTTT. Its translation: CASSQDAGGPGGELFF.

The chain employs TRBV9 and TRBJ1-3; a weak D match, TRBD1 (6 bases). Germline lookup yields CDR1 SGDLS and CDR2 YYNGEE. Trimming pared 10 bases from V and 3 bases from J, leaving 23 bases between. The CDR3 sequence is 16 residues long. The CDR3: CAPREGGGAYGNTIYF. As DNA, the CDR3 is TGTGCCCCCCGCGAGGGGGGAGGGGCGTATGGAAACACCATATATTTT.

The chain is built from TRBV2 and TRBJ1-1; D is unresolved. The germline gives CDR1 SNHLY, CDR2 FYNNEI. Trimming cost V 6 bases and J 10 bases, with 12 bases left between them. The CDR3 has 11 amino acids. The CDR3 DNA is TGTGCCAGCAGGAGGGAATTTATAGCTTTCTTT. It translates to CASRREFIAFF.

The V and J genes are TRBV4-2 and TRBJ1-2; TRBD1 matches 8 bases. Germline lookup yields CDR1 LGHNA and CDR2 YNFKEQ. This CDR3 comprises 14 residues. J gave up 4 bases and V 0 bases, and 1 base lay outside the gene matches. The CDR3 region is CASSQDGQGYGYTF. For the CDR3, the DNA is TGTGCCAGCAGCCAAGATGGACAGGGCTATGGCTACACCTTC.

The chain recombines TRBV5-8 with TRBJ1-5; D is undetermined. Germline CDR1 and CDR2: SGHTS and YDEGEE. CDR3 length: 15 amino acids. Trimming shortened V by 7 bases and J by 4 bases, and 18 bases separated the two germline ends. The CDR3 loop is CASLPQARPNQPQHF. The CDR3 DNA sequence: TGTGCCAGCCTTCCGCAGGCGAGACCAAATCAGCCCCAGCATTTT.

This rearrangement joins TRBV3-1 (or the pseudogene TRBV3-2) to TRBJ1-6, with a possible D match to TRBD1 (5 bases). V was clipped by 1 base and J by 8 bases, with 9 bases between them. This CDR3 has 14 residues. In germline, CDR1 is LGHDT, CDR2 YNNKEL (reference sequence). Written as DNA, the CDR3 is TGTGCCAGCAGCCAAGCACAGGCTTATTCACCCCTCCACTTT. Encoded protein: CASSQAQAYSPLHF.

The chain has TRBV2 and TRBJ1-2; 11 nucleotides align to TRBD1. J was trimmed by 7 bases and V by 3 bases; bases with no gene match: 7. The CDR3 is made up of 15 amino acids. Germline V gene lookup returns CDR1 SNHLY and CDR2 FYNNEI. The CDR3 reads CASSERTGGLGGYTF. The CDR3 DNA sequence: TGTGCCAGCAGTGAGAGGACAGGGGGCCTCGGTGGCTACACCTTC.

The chain has TRBV27 and TRBJ2-7, with a tentative D call TRBD1 (6 bases). V lost 5 bases and J 9 bases, leaving 20 bases between the germline ends. CDR3 length: 14 residues. Germline V CDR1 and CDR2: MNHEY, SMNVEV (reference sequence). The CDR3 region is CASSRLETGWGQYF. As DNA, the CDR3 is TGTGCCAGCAGTCGACTTGAAACAGGGTGGGGGCAGTACTTC.

J is TRBJ1-1 and V is TRBV10-1; no clear D. The CDR3 consists of 12 residues. V gave up 0 bases and J gave up 11 bases, with 10 bases separating them. Germline V gene sequence: CDR1 WNHNN, CDR2 SYGVQD (reference sequence). The CDR3 DNA follows: TGCGCCAGCAGTGAGTCCACAAAACCGGCTTTCTTT. Protein product: CASSESTKPAFF.

This chain joins TRBV29-1 and TRBJ2-7, with D possibly TRBD2 on 5 matching bases. The germline CDR1 and CDR2 sequences are SQVTM and ANQGSEA. The CDR3 spans 11 residues. Between the trimmed V and J ends, which lost 5 bases and 1 base, there was a span of 6 bases. This chain's CDR3 is CSVRDSYEQYF. The CDR3, as DNA: TGCAGCGTTCGGGATTCCTACGAGCAGTACTTC.

V is TRBV5-6 and J is TRBJ1-6; 9 bases align to TRBD1. Germline loops: CDR1 SGHDT, CDR2 YYEEEE. V lost 3 bases, J lost 11 bases, and 9 bases stayed unmatched. The CDR3 loop spans 15 amino acids. In nucleotides, the CDR3 is TGTGCCAGCAGCTCAGTGGGACAGGGAAGGGCACCCCTCCACTTT. The encoded protein is CASSSVGQGRAPLHF.

This clone was counted between two and nine times. This chain joins TRBV4-2 and TRBJ1-6; D unclear. There are 15 residues in the CDR3. V was cut by 4 bases and J by 7 bases, with 14 bases left in between. Germline loops: CDR1 LGHNA, CDR2 YNFKEQ. The CDR3 DNA sequence: TGTGCCAGCAGCCCAAACACTGGAGGGAATTCACCCCTCCACTTT. It encodes CASSPNTGGNSPLHF.

The chain carries TRBV12-5 and TRBJ1-1, with D perhaps TRBD1 (6 bases). The CDR3 is 18 amino acids. The germline CDR1 and CDR2 sequences are LGHNT and FRNRAP. V lost 0 bases and J lost 1, with 18 bases in between. The CDR3 spells CASGLVRGSPRSNTEAFF. The CDR3 DNA reads TGTGCTAGTGGTTTGGTAAGGGGGTCCCCCCGTTCGAACACTGAAGCTTTCTTT.

The J gene is TRBJ2-2, the V gene TRBV7-7; 10 bases fit TRBD2. The trim removed 3 bases at V and 7 bases at J, leaving 14 bases unmatched. Germline V gives CDR1 SSHAT, CDR2 FNYEAQ (reference sequence). This CDR3 has 18 amino acids. For the CDR3, the DNA is TGTGCCAGCAGCTTGAGCCTCGCCAGCGGGGGGGCAGGCGGGGAGCTGTTTTTT. Translated, it gives CASSLSLASGGAGGELFF.

CDR3 in DNA: TGTGCCAGCAGCTTGTTTCGGGGCAGGGGGCGCACAGATACGCAGTATTTT. Translating it yields CASSLFRGRGRTDTQYF. The chain joins TRBV5-6 to TRBJ2-3; 8 nucleotides line up with TRBD1. Germline-derived CDR1 and CDR2 are SGHDT and YYEEEE. The CDR3 spans 17 residues. The ends lost 1 base at V and 1 base at J; junction bases unmatched: 8.

The chain carries TRBV10-2 and TRBJ1-2; TRBD1 is a possible D gene (6 bases). The germline V gene encodes CDR1 WSHSY and CDR2 SAAADI. The V and J ends lost 2 bases and 6 bases respectively, with 13 bases between them. This CDR3 is 14 amino acids long. The CDR3 nucleotides read TGCGCCAGCAGTGAGACAGGGTTGAGGGATGGCTACACCTTC. Protein product: CASSETGLRDGYTF.

The V call is TRBV7-9, the J call TRBJ2-3; 8 bases align to TRBD2. Germline V gene lookup returns CDR1 SEHNR and CDR2 FQNEAQ (reference sequence). After removal of 3 bases from V and 1 base from J, the junction contained 9 bases not matched to a gene. The CDR3 consists of 17 residues. The CDR3 sequence: CASSFRSGGPGTDTQYF. The DNA of the CDR3 is TGTGCCAGCAGCTTTCGGTCGGGGGGGCCGGGCACAGATACGCAGTATTTT.

J is TRBJ2-2 and V is TRBV25-1, with D possibly TRBD2 on 6 matching bases. Germline V CDR1 and CDR2: MGHDK, SYGVNS. The CDR3 length is 14 residues. V was pared by 7 bases and J by 1 base, with 10 bases between. CDR3 sequence reads: CASKGLLNTGELFF. CDR3 nucleotides: TGTGCCAGCAAAGGACTATTGAACACCGGGGAGCTGTTTTTT.

This chain uses TRBV6-1 with TRBJ1-2; weak D call: TRBD1 (5 bases). The germline gives CDR1 MNHNS, CDR2 SASEGT. Trimming pared 2 bases from V and 8 bases from J, leaving 9 bases between. The CDR3 is made up of 12 amino acids. The CDR3 here is CASSELGAGYTF. The CDR3 coding sequence is TGTGCCAGCAGTGAATTAGGGGCCGGCTACACCTTC.